This T cell receptor beta chain was sequenced during a study of CD8+CD57+ T cells in acquired aplastic anemia. Germline trimming cut 7 bases from V and 4 bases from J; bases unmatched to any gene: 11. The CDR3 contains 16 residues. CDR1 is SNHLY, CDR2 FYNNEI, per germline. Genomic DNA served as template for TCR beta VDJ and CDR3 profiling. TCRdb re-called the reads with MiXCR, one entry per CDR3 protein. The table records 120,000 or so distinct CDR3 sequences, over 30% of them present only once. Study-level points and caveats: Found in both controls and patients were some 30 CD8+ CDR3 sequences.

In patients chosen for sequencing, flow cytometry had shown CD8+CD57+ cell expansion. This clonotype was recorded at least ten times. The target antigen is unknown. This TCR was recovered from a human donor with aplastic anemia. Input material: sorted CD4+, CD8+, or CD8+CD57+ T cells (not recorded which) from PBMCs. V usage is TRBV2 and J usage is TRBJ2-7; TRBD1 matches at 12 bases. CDR3 protein: CASTYPGDRGRYEQYF. CDR3 sequence (DNA): TGTGCCAGCACCTACCCCGGGGACAGGGGGCGATACGAGCAGTACTTC.